Shown below are 20 T cell receptor beta chains from a single sample sequenced in a study of T cell responses to AZD1222 COVID-19 vaccine. The table came from immunoSEQ multiplex PCR; TCRdb's copy has only in-frame clones and leaves some out. This table has some 180,000 clones, 85% to 95% appearing once. The sample consisted of peripheral blood, taken on day 0 of AZD1222 vaccination. The source is an adult in good health.

The J gene is TRBJ1-4, the V gene TRBV27, with 10 bases lining up with TRBD1. In germline, CDR1 is MNHEY, CDR2 SMNVEV (reference sequence). Trimming cost V 2 bases and J 8 bases; bases outside gene matches: 5. The CDR3 is 15 residues long. Written as DNA, the CDR3 is TGTGCCAGCAGTTTACGACAGGGGGCAGGGGAAAAACTGTTTTTT. Translation gives CASSLRQGAGEKLFF.

The V call is TRBV19, the J call TRBJ1-3, with 7 bases that match TRBD1. CDR1 and CDR2 from the germline V gene are LNHDA and SQIVND (reference sequence). The V gene end was trimmed by 6 bases and the J gene end by 0 bases; junction bases not matched to a gene: 11. The CDR3 is 17 residues long. The CDR3 bases are TGTGCCAGTAGCCGTATCGGACAGGCGTACTCTGGAAACACCATATATTTT. This gives the protein CASSRIGQAYSGNTIYF.

V gene TRBV30 combines with J gene TRBJ1-3; 7 bases are a match to TRBD1. After removal of 2 bases from V and 0 bases from J, the junction contained 4 bases not matched to a gene. The CDR3 totals 15 residues. Germline V gene lookup returns CDR1 GTSNPN and CDR2 SVGIG (reference sequence). This chain's CDR3 is CAWSTGQNSGNTIYF. The CDR3 nucleotides are TGTGCCTGGAGTACGGGACAGAACTCTGGAAACACCATATATTTT.

This clone has just one count. The chain has TRBV7-2 and TRBJ2-5; unclear D gene. Germline V gene data show CDR1 as SGHTA and CDR2 as FQGNSA. The CDR3 extends over 15 amino acids. Between the trimmed V and J ends, which lost 1 base and 0 bases, there was a span of 9 bases. CDR3 bases: TGTGCCAGCAGCTTAGGTCAAAACCACCAAGAGACCCAGTACTTC. It specifies CASSLGQNHQETQYF.

The rearrangement links TRBV10-3 to TRBJ2-2, with 11 positions matching TRBD1. Trimming cost V 4 bases and J 5 bases; bases outside gene matches: 6. CDR1 is ENHRY, CDR2 SYGVKD, per germline. CDR3 length: 16 amino acids. The CDR3 coding sequence is TGTGCCATCAGTGGGCGGACAGGGGGCACGACCGGGGAGCTGTTTTTT. Translating gives CAISGRTGGTTGELFF.

This clone was counted ten times or more. CDR3 region: CSASPGVDGSYEQYF. The CDR3 bases are TGCAGTGCTAGTCCCGGGGTTGACGGCTCCTACGAGCAGTACTTC. This rearrangement joins TRBV20-1 to TRBJ2-7; a possible D gene is TRBD2 (5 bases). The germline V gene encodes CDR1 DFQATT and CDR2 SNEGSKA (reference sequence). Trimming took 3 bases from V and 0 from J, leaving 15 bases between them. The CDR3 loop spans 15 amino acids.

As for this clone: The germline gene is not matched at one end of the junction; a read error may be the cause. This chain uses TRBV5-1 with TRBJ1-3; D is undetermined. This CDR3 contains 13 residues. Germline assignment: CDR1 SGHRS and CDR2 YFSETQ. CDR3 in DNA: TGCGCCAGCACCTTGACCCCTGGAAACACCATATATTTT. This encodes CASTLTPGNTIYF.

The chain carries TRBV9 and TRBJ2-7; TRBD1 or TRBD2 may be the D gene (6 bases each). V was clipped by 0 bases and J by 4 bases, with 14 bases between them. The CDR3 has 15 residues. Germline CDR1 SGDLS, CDR2 YYNGEE. Here the CDR3 DNA reads TGTGCCAGCAGCGTAGAGGCTCGAGGGGGGTACGAGCAGTACTTC. Protein product: CASSVEARGGYEQYF. Supplemented by reference TRBV9 and TRBJ2-7, the full variable domain reads DSGVTQTPKHLITATGQRVTLRCSPRSGDLSVYWYQQSLDQGLQFLIQYYNGEERAKGNILERFSAQQFPDLHSELNLSSLELGDSALYFCASSVEARGGYEQYFGPGTRLTVT.

This chain links TRBV19 with TRBJ2-7; D is ambiguous. The CDR3 covers 12 residues. The V end lost 1 base, the J end lost 3 bases, and 4 bases lay between the germline ends. Germline CDR1 reads LNHDA; CDR2 reads SQIVND (reference sequence). CDR3 residues: CASSIVGYEQYF. The CDR3 nucleotides read TGTGCCAGTAGTATAGTCGGCTACGAGCAGTACTTC.

This clone has just one count. The V call is TRBV20-1, the J call TRBJ1-2; a possible D gene is TRBD1 (5 bases). V lost 1 base, J lost 5 bases, and 5 bases lay in between. CDR1 and CDR2 from the germline V gene are DFQATT and SNEGSKA (reference sequence). This CDR3 has 11 amino acids. The CDR3: CSARGGYGYTF. The CDR3 region has the DNA TGCAGTGCTAGAGGGGGGTATGGCTACACCTTC.

The chain has TRBV6-5 and TRBJ1-6; D perhaps matches TRBD1 (6 bases). Deletions cut 6 bases from V and 9 bases from J, with 9 bases between. The CDR3 contains 12 residues. Germline lookup yields CDR1 MNHEY and CDR2 SVGAGI. The CDR3 reads CASSTGRSPLHF. The CDR3 DNA reads TGTGCCAGCAGCACAGGGCGTTCACCCCTCCACTTT.

In the case of this clone: Within the sample, other DNA sequences also encode this same CDR3. The genes are TRBV7-2 and TRBJ1-4; TRBD1 aligns across 10 bases. The length of the CDR3 is 15 residues. With 5 bases clipped from V and 6 bases from J, the junction kept 6 bases outside the gene matches. Germline CDR1 reads SGHTA; CDR2 reads FQGNSA. CDR3 in amino acids: CASSQRQGADEKLFF. Here the CDR3 DNA reads TGTGCCAGCAGCCAGAGACAGGGGGCTGATGAAAAACTGTTTTTT.

The chain employs TRBV5-6 and TRBJ2-2; weak D call: TRBD2 (7 bases). V was cut by 5 bases and J by 1 base, with 15 bases left in between. This CDR3 contains 16 residues. Germline CDR1 is SGHDT and CDR2 is YYEEEE. CDR3 nucleotide sequence: TGTGCCAGCAGGCCACCGGGGGGCCGGAACACCGGGGAGCTGTTTTTT. It specifies CASRPPGGRNTGELFF.

The chain is built from TRBV3-1 (or the pseudogene TRBV3-2) and TRBJ1-1, with TRBD1 as a possible D gene (5 bases). Germline V gene sequence: CDR1 LGHDT, CDR2 YNNKEL (reference sequence). Trimming cost V 0 bases and J 1 base, with 9 bases left between them. CDR3 length: 15 amino acids. The CDR3 sequence is CASSQEKGWNTEAFF. DNA for the CDR3: TGTGCCAGCAGCCAAGAAAAGGGGTGGAACACTGAAGCTTTCTTT.

In its sample, this clone was seen a few times. This chain connects TRBV28 to TRBJ1-2, with TRBD1 matching over 7 bases. The CDR3 length is 17 residues. Germline lookup yields CDR1 MDHEN and CDR2 SYDVKM. With 6 bases clipped from V and 3 bases from J, the junction kept 16 bases outside the gene matches. DNA of the CDR3: TGTGCCAGCAGCCTACGATCGAGAAGGGGGCGCGACTATGGCTACACCTTC. This translates into CASSLRSRRGRDYGYTF.

There are a few counts of this clone. The gene calls are TRBV6-5 and TRBJ1-3, with D perhaps matching TRBD1 (5 bases). Between the trimmed V and J ends, which lost 5 bases and 2 bases, there was a span of 10 bases. The CDR3 extends over 14 amino acids. Germline V gene lookup returns CDR1 MNHEY and CDR2 SVGAGI. Here the CDR3 DNA reads TGTGCCAGCAGTCCCCAGGGTGCTGGAAACACCATATATTTT. Protein product: CASSPQGAGNTIYF.

This clone came up once. This sequence joins TRBV2 and TRBJ1-5; D remains unclear. The germline V gene encodes CDR1 SNHLY and CDR2 FYNNEI. The CDR3 length is 13 residues. V was pared by 8 bases and J by 1 base, with 9 bases between. The CDR3 DNA reads TGTGCCAGCCGTCCTGAGAGCAATCAGCCCCAGCATTTT. It yields the protein CASRPESNQPQHF.

The genes are TRBV6-2 or TRBV6-3 and TRBJ1-1; D is unclear. Trimming removed 2 bases from V and 8 bases from J, with 9 bases in between. CDR1 and CDR2 (germline): MNHEY, SVGEGT. The CDR3 has 12 amino acids. The chain's CDR3 is CASSYLPTEAFF. For the CDR3, the DNA is TGTGCCAGCAGTTACCTGCCAACCGAAGCTTTCTTT.

This rearrangement joins TRBV29-1 to TRBJ1-1; D gene ambiguous. V lost 6 bases and J lost 11, with 16 bases in between. Germline V gives CDR1 SQVTM, CDR2 ANQGSEA. This CDR3 comprises 11 residues. The CDR3 region is CSVHSEPGAFF. Written as DNA, the CDR3 is TGCAGCGTCCATTCCGAACCTGGGGCTTTCTTT.

The chain is built from TRBV6-1 and TRBJ2-1; a weak D match, TRBD1 (6 bases). This CDR3 region has 14 residues. Trimming removed 7 bases at V and 5 bases at J, with 15 bases between. Germline V gives CDR1 MNHNS, CDR2 SASEGT. For the CDR3, the DNA is TGTGCCAGCAAGCGCCCGGGACACAACAATGAGCAGTTCTTC. Translation gives CASKRPGHNNEQFF.